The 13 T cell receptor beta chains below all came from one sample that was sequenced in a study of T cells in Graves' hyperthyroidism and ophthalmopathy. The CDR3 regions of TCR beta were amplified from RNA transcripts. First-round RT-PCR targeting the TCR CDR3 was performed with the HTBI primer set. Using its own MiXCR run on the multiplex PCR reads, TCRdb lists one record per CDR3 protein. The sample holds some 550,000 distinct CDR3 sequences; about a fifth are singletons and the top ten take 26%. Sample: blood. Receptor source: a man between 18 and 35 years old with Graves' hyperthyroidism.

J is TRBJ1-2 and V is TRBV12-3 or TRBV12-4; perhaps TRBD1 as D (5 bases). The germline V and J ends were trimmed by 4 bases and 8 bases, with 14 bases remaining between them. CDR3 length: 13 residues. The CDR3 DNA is TGTGCCAGCAGTTCCTCCGGGACCGCGGGCTACACCTTC. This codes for CASSSSGTAGYTF.

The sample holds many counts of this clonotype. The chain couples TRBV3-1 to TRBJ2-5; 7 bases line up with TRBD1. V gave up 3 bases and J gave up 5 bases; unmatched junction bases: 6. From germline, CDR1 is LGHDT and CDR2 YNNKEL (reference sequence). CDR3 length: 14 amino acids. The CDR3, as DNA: TGTGCCAGCAGCCAGTTAAGGGGGCGGGAGACCCAGTACTTC. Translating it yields CASSQLRGRETQYF.

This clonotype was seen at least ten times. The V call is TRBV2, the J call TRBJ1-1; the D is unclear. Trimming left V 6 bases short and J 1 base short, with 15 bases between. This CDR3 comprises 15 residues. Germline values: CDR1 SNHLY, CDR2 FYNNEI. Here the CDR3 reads CASSRIGNGNTEAFF. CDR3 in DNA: TGTGCCAGCAGCCGCATTGGTAACGGGAACACTGAAGCTTTCTTT.

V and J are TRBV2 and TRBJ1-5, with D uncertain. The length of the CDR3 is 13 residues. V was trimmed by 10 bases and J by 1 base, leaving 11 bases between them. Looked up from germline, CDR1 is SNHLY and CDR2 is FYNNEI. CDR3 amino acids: CAIKPGSNQPQHF. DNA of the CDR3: TGTGCCATAAAACCTGGGAGCAATCAGCCCCAGCATTTT. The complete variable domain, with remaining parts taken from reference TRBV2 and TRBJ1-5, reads EPEVTQTPSHQVTQMGQEVILRCVPISNHLYFYWYRQILGQKVEFLVSFYNNEISEKSEIFDDQFSVERPDGSNFTLKIRSTKLEDSAMYFCAIKPGSNQPQHFGDGTRLSIL.

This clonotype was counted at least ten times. Written as DNA, the CDR3 is TGTGCCAGCAGTACCCCGGACGGGTCCTACGAGCAGTACTTC. Translated, it gives CASSTPDGSYEQYF. The rearrangement links TRBV12-3 or TRBV12-4 to TRBJ2-7; D gene ambiguous. The ends were cut back, 5 bases at V and 1 base at J, with 12 bases in the middle. This CDR3 is 14 amino acids long.

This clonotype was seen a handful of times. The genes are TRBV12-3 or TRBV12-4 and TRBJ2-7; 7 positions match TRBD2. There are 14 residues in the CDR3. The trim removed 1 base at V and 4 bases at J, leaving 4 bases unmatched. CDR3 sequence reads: CASSLGGSKYEQYF. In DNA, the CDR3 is TGTGCCAGCAGTTTAGGCGGGAGCAAATACGAGCAGTACTTC.

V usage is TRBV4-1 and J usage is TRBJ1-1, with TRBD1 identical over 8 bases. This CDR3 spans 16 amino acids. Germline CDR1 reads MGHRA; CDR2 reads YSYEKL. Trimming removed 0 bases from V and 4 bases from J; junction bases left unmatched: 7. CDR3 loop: CASSQERTGKATEAFF. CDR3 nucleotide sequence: TGCGCCAGCAGCCAAGAAAGGACAGGGAAGGCCACTGAAGCTTTCTTT.

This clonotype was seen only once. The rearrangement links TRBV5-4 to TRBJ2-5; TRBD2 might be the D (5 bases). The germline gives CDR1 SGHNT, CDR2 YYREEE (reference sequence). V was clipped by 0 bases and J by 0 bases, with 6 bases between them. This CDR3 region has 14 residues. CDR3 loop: CASSLGLHQETQYF. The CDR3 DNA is TGTGCCAGCAGCTTGGGACTACACCAAGAGACCCAGTACTTC. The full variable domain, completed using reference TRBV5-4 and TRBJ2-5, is ETGVTQSPTHLIKTRGQQVTLRCSSQSGHNTVSWYQQALGQGPQFIFQYYREEENGRGNFPPRFSGLQFPNYSSELNVNALELDDSALYLCASSLGLHQETQYFGPGTRLLVL.

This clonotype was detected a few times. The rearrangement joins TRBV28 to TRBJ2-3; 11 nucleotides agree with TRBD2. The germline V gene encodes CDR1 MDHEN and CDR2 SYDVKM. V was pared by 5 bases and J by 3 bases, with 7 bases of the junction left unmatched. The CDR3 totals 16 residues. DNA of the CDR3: TGTGCCAGCAGTCTCCGACTAGCGGGGTTAACAGATACGCAGTATTTT. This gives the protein CASSLRLAGLTDTQYF.

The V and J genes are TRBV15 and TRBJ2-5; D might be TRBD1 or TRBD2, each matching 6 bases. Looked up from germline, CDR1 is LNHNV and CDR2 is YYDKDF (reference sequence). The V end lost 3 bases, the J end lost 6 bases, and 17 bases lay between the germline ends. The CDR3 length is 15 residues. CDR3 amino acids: CATSSGGQSLQTQYF. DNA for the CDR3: TGTGCCACCAGCAGTGGGGGGCAGTCGCTTCAGACCCAGTACTTC.

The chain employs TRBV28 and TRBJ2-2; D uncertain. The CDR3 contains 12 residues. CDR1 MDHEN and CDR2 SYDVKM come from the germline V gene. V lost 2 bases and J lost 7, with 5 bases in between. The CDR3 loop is CASSLRVGELFF. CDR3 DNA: TGTGCCAGCAGTTTACGGGTCGGGGAGCTGTTTTTT.

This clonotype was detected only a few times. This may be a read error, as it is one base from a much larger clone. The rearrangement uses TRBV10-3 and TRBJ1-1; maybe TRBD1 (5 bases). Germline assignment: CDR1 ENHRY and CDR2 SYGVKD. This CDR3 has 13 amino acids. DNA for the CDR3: TGTGCCATCAGTGAGGGGGCGGGAACTGAAGCTTGCTTT. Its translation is CAISEGAGTEACF.

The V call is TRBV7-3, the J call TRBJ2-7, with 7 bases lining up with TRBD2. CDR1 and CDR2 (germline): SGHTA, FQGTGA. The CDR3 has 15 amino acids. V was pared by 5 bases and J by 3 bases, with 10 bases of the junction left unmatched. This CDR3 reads CASSITAGEGYEQYF. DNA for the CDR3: TGTGCCAGCAGCATTACGGCGGGAGAAGGCTACGAGCAGTACTTC.